The entry that follows covers one T cell receptor (beta chain) sequence. With V trimmed by 4 bases and J by 3 bases, 6 bases remained unmatched. The germline gives CDR1 WSHSY, CDR2 SAAADI. The CDR3 has 16 residues. Sequenced by immunoSEQ multiplex PCR; TCRdb stores in-frame clones only, minus some. The sample includes approximately 230,000 clones, 82% of them seen just once. This entry is derived from a study of control samples from healthy donors and cancer patients. The sequenced sample was PBMCs. The origin of this receptor is a woman in her sixties or seventies with lung cancer. The chain links TRBV10-2 to TRBJ1-6, with TRBD1 identical over 7 bases. CDR3: CASSGTGEVYNSPLHF. CDR3 DNA sequence: TGCGCCAGCAGTGGTACAGGGGAGGTCTATAATTCACCCCTCCACTTT.